The 29 T cell receptor beta chains below all came from one sample that was sequenced in a study of OX40 agonist ivuxolimab in advanced cancers. Generated by immunoSEQ multiplex PCR, the TCRdb table keeps only in-frame clones and is missing some. The data contain 60,000 to 75,000 clones, about 80% of them singletons. Sample: CD4+ or CD8+ T cells sorted from blood, taken in a trial of the OX40 agonist ivuxolimab. The receptors stem from an adult with an advanced solid tumor such as melanoma, head and neck, liver or kidney cancer.

The V gene is TRBV23-1, the J gene TRBJ2-7, with a weak D call TRBD2 (6 bases). TRBV23-1 belongs to the ORF category, with a function that is uncertain. The CDR3 is made up of 16 amino acids. V was clipped by 4 bases and J by 2 bases, with 18 bases between them. Here the CDR3 DNA reads TGCGCCAGCAGTCGGTACCGGGACGGGGGTACCTACGAGCAGTACTTC. Its translation is CASSRYRDGGTYEQYF.

This clone appeared a single time. The rearrangement links TRBV29-1 to TRBJ2-7, with 7 nucleotides matching TRBD1. This CDR3 comprises 15 residues. CDR1 is SQVTM, CDR2 ANQGSEA, per germline. The V segment lost 6 bases and the J segment 0 bases; nucleotides outside the gene matches: 11. CDR3 DNA sequence: TGCAGCGTGGGGTGGGGACAGACGAGCTCCTACGAGCAGTACTTC. Its translation is CSVGWGQTSSYEQYF.

This clone appeared a few times. The junction differs from germline at one of its ends, possibly a read error. V gene TRBV7-7 combines with J gene TRBJ2-7; D is undetermined. From germline, CDR1 is SSHAT and CDR2 FNYEAQ (reference sequence). The CDR3 sequence is 13 residues long. The CDR3 DNA sequence: TGTGCTAGCAGCCTAACCGAGGACTACGAGCAGTACTTC. Its translation is CASSLTEDYEQYF.

The chain has TRBV18 and TRBJ2-6; D call uncertain. V lost 0 bases and J 9 bases, leaving 12 bases between the germline ends. CDR1 and CDR2 (germline): KGHSH, LQKENI. This CDR3 comprises 15 residues. CDR3 DNA sequence: TGTGCCAGCTCACCACCAATGGATACGGGCAACGTCCTGACTTTC. This sequence encodes CASSPPMDTGNVLTF.

The chain combines TRBV7-8 with TRBJ1-1; tentative D call: TRBD1 (5 bases). This CDR3 contains 19 residues. Germline V lookup: CDR1 SGHVS, CDR2 FQNEAQ. V lost 4 bases, J lost 7 bases, and 31 bases lay in between. CDR3 loop: CASSSSYNTIGGWVDEAFF. CDR3 bases: TGTGCCAGCAGCTCCTCCTATAATACAATCGGGGGTTGGGTTGATGAAGCTTTCTTT.

The gene calls are TRBV27 and TRBJ1-2; D gene uncertain. The V end lost 4 bases, the J end lost 1 base, and 10 bases lay between the germline ends. This CDR3 is built from 14 residues. Germline CDR1 MNHEY, CDR2 SMNVEV (reference sequence). CDR3 DNA: TGTGCCAGCAGTTACGCAAACCTTAACTATGGCTACACCTTC. Amino acid sequence: CASSYANLNYGYTF.

This clone has just a few counts. The chain has TRBV4-2 and TRBJ1-6, with 11 bases aligning to TRBD1. V lost 0 bases to trimming and J lost 10 bases; unmatched junction nucleotides: 8. This CDR3 spans 17 amino acids. Per the germline V gene, CDR1 is LGHNA and CDR2 is YNFKEQ. The CDR3 spells CASSQEVGWDRGSPLHF. CDR3 coding DNA: TGTGCCAGCAGCCAAGAGGTGGGATGGGACAGGGGGTCACCCCTCCACTTT.

CDR3 amino acids: CASSPRLEEGEQFF. The CDR3 coding sequence is TGTGCCAGCAGCCCGAGACTAGAGGAGGGTGAGCAGTTCTTC. The J gene is TRBJ2-1, the V gene TRBV7-3; TRBD2 is a possible D gene (6 bases). Germline CDR1 and CDR2: SGHTA and FQGTGA. The CDR3 consists of 14 residues. Deletions cut 5 bases from V and 9 bases from J, with 17 bases between.

By sample share, this clone is medium-sized. This chain connects TRBV19 to TRBJ1-4; D gene unclear. Germline V gene lookup returns CDR1 LNHDA and CDR2 SQIVND (reference sequence). Trimming cost V 4 bases and J 3 bases, with 12 bases left between them. The CDR3 sequence is 15 residues long. The CDR3, as DNA: TGTGCCAGTAGTACCGGAGGAGGGTCTAATGAAAAACTGTTTTTT. Protein product: CASSTGGGSNEKLFF.

CDR3 in DNA: TGTGCCAGCAGCCACGAGGGGAGTTACACCGGGGAGCTGTTTTTT. Translated, it gives CASSHEGSYTGELFF. The chain uses TRBV2 and TRBJ2-2; D is possibly TRBD1 or TRBD2 (5 bases each). CDR3 size: 15 residues. Germline values: CDR1 SNHLY, CDR2 FYNNEI. Trimming removed 6 bases at V and 3 bases at J, with 14 bases between.

The CDR3 protein is CASSQDASGGLNEQFF. The DNA for the CDR3 is TGCGCCAGCAGCCAAGATGCCAGCGGGGGACTCAATGAGCAGTTCTTC. The chain employs TRBV4-1 and TRBJ2-1; 8 bases line up with TRBD2. Germline values: CDR1 MGHRA, CDR2 YSYEKL. There are 16 residues in the CDR3. Losses at the gene ends were 0 bases for V and 6 bases for J; bases not matched to a gene: 7.

Only one count was recorded for this clone. The chain recombines TRBV9 with TRBJ1-2, with D possibly matching TRBD1 (5 bases). V lost 4 bases and J 7 bases, leaving 11 bases between the germline ends. The CDR3 has 12 residues. Looked up from germline, CDR1 is SGDLS and CDR2 is YYNGEE. CDR3 sequence: CASSPRGVGYTF. The CDR3 DNA reads TGTGCCAGCAGCCCCCGGGGGGTTGGCTACACCTTC.

V usage is TRBV7-2 and J usage is TRBJ2-1; tentatively, D is TRBD1 (6 bases). CDR3 length: 14 amino acids. The V end was cut by 3 bases, the J end by 8 bases, with 14 bases between. Germline V gene data show CDR1 as SGHTA and CDR2 as FQGNSA. The CDR3 sequence: CASSFSGTNDEQFF. The CDR3 DNA reads TGTGCCAGCAGCTTCTCCGGGACAAACGATGAGCAGTTCTTC.

This clone was seen once. V is TRBV11-2 and J is TRBJ2-5; the D gene is possibly TRBD2 (6 bases). The end of the DNA is better explained by TRBJ2-7, so the J call may be wrong. The CDR3 is 14 amino acids. Germline values: CDR1 SGHAT, CDR2 FQNNGV. CDR3 bases: TGTGCCAGCAGCCTAGGCGGGATCAGGTACGAGCAGTACTTC. It yields the protein CASSLGGIRYEQYF.

The V and J genes are TRBV10-3 and TRBJ1-1, with D possibly TRBD1 on 6 matching bases. Trimming removed 4 bases from V and 4 bases from J, with 7 bases in between. This CDR3 has 12 residues. Germline V gene lookup returns CDR1 ENHRY and CDR2 SYGVKD. The CDR3 DNA is TGTGCCATCAGTGGGACAGCCACTGAAGCTTTCTTT. This encodes CAISGTATEAFF.

V usage is TRBV28 and J usage is TRBJ1-2; D is uncertain. This CDR3 region has 14 residues. Trimming pared 5 bases from V and 3 bases from J, leaving 13 bases between. Per germline, CDR1 MDHEN and CDR2 SYDVKM. The CDR3 coding sequence is TGTGCCAGCAGTACCGCAAGCCTAGACTATGGCTACACCTTC. It specifies CASSTASLDYGYTF.

This chain uses TRBV30 with TRBJ1-2; D may be TRBD1 (5 bases). V lost 8 bases and J lost 5, with 18 bases in between. The CDR3 totals 13 residues. Germline loops: CDR1 GTSNPN, CDR2 SVGIG (reference sequence). CDR3 nucleotide sequence: TGTGCCCGAAGCGGCAGGGTCCGTTATGGCTACACCTTC. This encodes CARSGRVRYGYTF.

This sequence joins TRBV2 and TRBJ2-5, with 10 bases fitting TRBD2. Germline V gene lookup returns CDR1 SNHLY and CDR2 FYNNEI. The CDR3 has 16 amino acids. Trimming cost V 5 bases and J 5 bases; bases outside gene matches: 11. The CDR3 loop reads CASSLISGGARETQYF. The CDR3 DNA reads as TGTGCCAGCAGTCTCATCAGCGGGGGGGCCCGGGAGACCCAGTACTTC.

A single count supports this clone. The J gene is TRBJ1-3, the V gene TRBV7-9; 8 positions agree with TRBD1. The ends lost 5 bases at V and 2 bases at J; junction bases unmatched: 2. Germline CDR1 and CDR2: SEHNR and FQNEAQ (reference sequence). The CDR3 loop spans 14 amino acids. CDR3 bases: TGTGCCAGCAGCATGGACAGGGCTGGAAACACCATATATTTT. Its protein is CASSMDRAGNTIYF.

This clone was counted ten times or more. V and J are TRBV7-9 and TRBJ1-1; D might be TRBD1 (5 bases). This CDR3 region has 16 residues. Germline loops: CDR1 SEHNR, CDR2 FQNEAQ (reference sequence). Trimming cost V 1 base and J 4 bases, with 16 bases left between them. The DNA for the CDR3 is TGTGCCAGCAGCTTAGGCGCCGGGACGGGGAGCACTGAAGCTTTCTTT. This translates into CASSLGAGTGSTEAFF.

The chain uses TRBV2 and TRBJ2-1, with a tentative D call TRBD1 (5 bases). Germline V gene lookup returns CDR1 SNHLY and CDR2 FYNNEI. The CDR3 sequence is 18 residues long. V lost 5 bases to trimming and J lost 8 bases, with 28 bases between them. Here the CDR3 reads CASSPRTSLLAQSDEQFF. The CDR3 nucleotides read TGTGCCAGCAGTCCTCGGACAAGCCTTTTGGCCCAAAGCGATGAGCAGTTCTTC.

This clone was found many times. This chain uses TRBV6-5 with TRBJ1-1; 9 nucleotides agree with TRBD1. Trimming cost V 1 base and J 3 bases; bases outside gene matches: 6. From germline, CDR1 is MNHEY and CDR2 SVGAGI. CDR3 length: 16 amino acids. In DNA, the CDR3 is TGTGCCAGCAGTTACTTTTTACAGGGGGCCGACACTGAAGCTTTCTTT. It yields the protein CASSYFLQGADTEAFF.

The chain has TRBV6-1 and TRBJ1-2; a possible D gene is TRBD1 (5 bases). CDR1 is MNHNS and CDR2 is SASEGT in the germline V gene. CDR3 length: 15 residues. Trimming cost V 7 bases and J 5 bases, with 20 bases left between them. CDR3 DNA: TGTGCCAGCACCCCCGAGGTCCAGGGACGTTATGGCTACACCTTC. The encoded protein is CASTPEVQGRYGYTF.

The rearrangement uses TRBV6-6 and TRBJ2-3; D possibly corresponds to TRBD2 (6 bases). This CDR3 contains 15 residues. Per germline, CDR1 MNHNY and CDR2 SVGAGI (reference sequence). Trimming removed 2 bases from V and 2 bases from J, with 11 bases in between. The CDR3 spells CASSYVGGPTDTQYF. Written as DNA, the CDR3 is TGTGCCAGCAGTTACGTCGGGGGACCCACAGATACGCAGTATTTT.

This clone has just a few counts. The chain couples TRBV7-2 to TRBJ1-6; tentatively, D is TRBD1 (6 bases). Per the germline V gene, CDR1 is SGHTA and CDR2 is FQGNSA. The V end was cut by 6 bases, the J end by 9 bases, with 18 bases between. The CDR3 is 15 amino acids. CDR3 residues: CASSRIELRGSPLHF. The CDR3 nucleotides read TGTGCCAGCAGTCGAATCGAGCTCAGGGGTTCACCCCTCCACTTT. Full variable domain (remainder filled in from reference TRBV7-2 and TRBJ1-6): GAGVSQSPSNKVTEKGKDVELRCDPISGHTALYWYRQSLGQGLEFLIYFQGNSAPDKSGLPSDRFSAERTGGSVSTLTIQRTQQEDSAVYLCASSRIELRGSPLHFGNGTRLTVT.

V is TRBV4-1 and J is TRBJ2-3; 8 bases map to TRBD2. The V gene's germline CDR1 is MGHRA and CDR2 YSYEKL. V was pared by 3 bases and J by 2 bases, with 10 bases of the junction left unmatched. The CDR3 has 17 amino acids. Here the CDR3 DNA reads TGCGCCAGCAGCCAGGTCGAACTAGCGGCCTTCACAGATACGCAGTATTTT. This gives the protein CASSQVELAAFTDTQYF.

This clone has more than one count but fewer than ten. The chain uses TRBV9 and TRBJ1-1; 7 nucleotides match TRBD1. Germline loops: CDR1 SGDLS, CDR2 YYNGEE. J gave up 2 bases and V 0 bases, and 4 bases lay outside the gene matches. The CDR3 sequence is 15 residues long. CDR3 coding DNA: TGTGCCAGCAGCGTAGAGGGACAGACCAACACTGAAGCTTTCTTT. Residues: CASSVEGQTNTEAFF.

CDR3 loop: CASSSFHTGELFF. CDR3 DNA: TGTGCCAGCAGCTCCTTTCACACCGGGGAGCTGTTTTTT. V gene TRBV5-5 combines with J gene TRBJ2-2; D is ambiguous. This CDR3 has 13 amino acids. V was pared by 3 bases and J by 3 bases, with 6 bases between. The V gene's germline CDR1 is SGHKS and CDR2 YYEKEE (reference sequence).

The gene calls are TRBV25-1 and TRBJ2-7; D call uncertain. This CDR3 comprises 13 residues. V was shortened by 4 bases and J by 3 bases, with 10 bases between the two germline ends. Per germline, CDR1 MGHDK and CDR2 SYGVNS. The CDR3 DNA reads as TGTGCCAGCAGTGGGACGAGGAGCTACGAGCAGTACTTC. Translation: CASSGTRSYEQYF.